These T cell receptor beta chains were read from a single sample in a study of low-dose radiotherapy and immunotherapy resistance in tumors. TCRdb analysed the reads with MiXCR anew, one entry per CDR3 protein. This table holds tens of thousands of distinct CDR3 sequences, 9.4% found once. The sequencing here drew on PBMCs, taken before treatment. All receptors derive from a male donor with prostate cancer. Each CDR3 is given with its conserved first and last residue. D genes are given only for firm matches. Clone size is given for some rows only: seen once, a few or many times, or a class if the clone is expanded.

d_gene	v_gene	abundance	j_gene	CDR3aa	CDR3nt
-	TRBV28	many	TRBJ2-4	CASSTTGGGNIQYF	TGTGCCAGCAGTACGACAGGAGGCGGAAACATTCAGTACTTC
-	TRBV6-2/TRBV6-3	many	TRBJ2-3	CASSYGERAYTDTQYF	TGTGCCAGCAGTTATGGCGAGCGGGCCTACACAGATACGCAGTATTTT
TRBD2	TRBV13	many	TRBJ2-7	CASTRDGAGGAYEQYF	TGTGCCAGCACCAGGGACGGAGCGGGAGGCGCCTACGAGCAGTACTTC
-	TRBV18	many	TRBJ1-2	CASSPRDGTNYGYTF	TGTGCCAGCTCACCTCGGGACGGAACTAACTATGGCTACACCTTC
-	TRBV21-1	many	TRBJ2-1	CASSPHSVRAYNEQFF	TGTGCCAGCAGCCCCCATTCGGTAAGGGCCTACAATGAGCAGTTCTTC
TRBD1	TRBV19	many	TRBJ2-3	CASSIAGTGLTDTQYF	TGTGCCAGTAGTATAGCCGGGACAGGCCTCACAGATACGCAGTATTTT
TRBD1	TRBV6-5	many	TRBJ2-7	CASSYSSVRTGYYEQYF	TGTGCCAGCAGTTACTCGAGCGTACGGACAGGGTACTACGAGCAGTACTTC
-	TRBV5-1	many	TRBJ2-1	CASSRIPDAVTQFF	TGCGCCAGCAGCCGGATTCCGGACGCCGTGACGCAGTTCTTC
TRBD2	TRBV5-1	-	TRBJ2-1	CASSLGTSGINEQFF	TGCGCCAGCAGCTTAGGGACTAGCGGGATCAATGAGCAGTTCTTC
-	TRBV12-3/TRBV12-4	many	TRBJ2-7	CASSSVVGREQYF	TGTGCCAGCAGCAGTGTGGTCGGGCGGGAGCAGTACTTC
-	TRBV19	many	TRBJ2-2	CASSIDWTSTGELFF	TGTGCCAGTAGTATAGATTGGACATCCACCGGGGAGCTGTTTTTT
-	TRBV13	many	TRBJ2-7	CASSEQRSYEQYF	TGTGCCAGCAGCGAACAGCGTTCCTACGAGCAGTACTTC
-	TRBV7-2	many	TRBJ2-2	CASSLSRNTGELFF	TGTGCCAGCAGCTTAAGCCGTAACACCGGGGAGCTGTTTTTT
-	TRBV5-1	many	TRBJ2-7	CASSLAVGDHNEQYF	TGCGCCAGCAGCTTGGCCGTCGGGGATCACAACGAGCAGTACTTC
TRBD2	TRBV28	many	TRBJ2-6	CASSLFLAGLRGANVLTF	TGTGCCAGCAGTTTATTTCTAGCGGGCCTTCGGGGGGCCAACGTCCTGACTTTC
TRBD1	TRBV7-9	many	TRBJ1-5	CASSLGSTGDNQPQHF	TGTGCCAGCAGCTTAGGGTCGACAGGGGACAATCAGCCCCAGCATTTT
TRBD1	TRBV24-1	many	TRBJ2-1	CATSANPGQGSSYNEQFF	TGTGCCACCAGTGCCAATCCGGGACAGGGGAGCTCCTACAATGAGCAGTTCTTC
-	TRBV15	many	TRBJ2-7	CATSKGDTSYEQYF	TGTGCCACCAGCAAAGGAGACACCTCCTACGAGCAGTACTTC
TRBD1	TRBV23-1	many	TRBJ1-5	CASSRTGKEGQPQHF	TGCGCCAGCAGTCGGACAGGGAAAGAGGGGCAGCCCCAGCATTTT
-	TRBV15	-	TRBJ2-2	CATSVRDKEHRGAVFF	-
-	TRBV5-1	many	TRBJ2-7	CASSQGDSSYEQYF	TGCGCCAGCAGCCAGGGTGATAGCTCCTACGAGCAGTACTTC
-	TRBV29-1	many	TRBJ2-7	CSVVSGSEQYF	TGCAGCGTTGTAAGCGGGTCCGAGCAGTACTTC
-	TRBV6-6	-	TRBJ2-6	CASSPRPGRSGANVLTF	TGTGCCAGCAGTCCCCGTCCAGGTCGCTCTGGGGCCAACGTCCTGACTTTC